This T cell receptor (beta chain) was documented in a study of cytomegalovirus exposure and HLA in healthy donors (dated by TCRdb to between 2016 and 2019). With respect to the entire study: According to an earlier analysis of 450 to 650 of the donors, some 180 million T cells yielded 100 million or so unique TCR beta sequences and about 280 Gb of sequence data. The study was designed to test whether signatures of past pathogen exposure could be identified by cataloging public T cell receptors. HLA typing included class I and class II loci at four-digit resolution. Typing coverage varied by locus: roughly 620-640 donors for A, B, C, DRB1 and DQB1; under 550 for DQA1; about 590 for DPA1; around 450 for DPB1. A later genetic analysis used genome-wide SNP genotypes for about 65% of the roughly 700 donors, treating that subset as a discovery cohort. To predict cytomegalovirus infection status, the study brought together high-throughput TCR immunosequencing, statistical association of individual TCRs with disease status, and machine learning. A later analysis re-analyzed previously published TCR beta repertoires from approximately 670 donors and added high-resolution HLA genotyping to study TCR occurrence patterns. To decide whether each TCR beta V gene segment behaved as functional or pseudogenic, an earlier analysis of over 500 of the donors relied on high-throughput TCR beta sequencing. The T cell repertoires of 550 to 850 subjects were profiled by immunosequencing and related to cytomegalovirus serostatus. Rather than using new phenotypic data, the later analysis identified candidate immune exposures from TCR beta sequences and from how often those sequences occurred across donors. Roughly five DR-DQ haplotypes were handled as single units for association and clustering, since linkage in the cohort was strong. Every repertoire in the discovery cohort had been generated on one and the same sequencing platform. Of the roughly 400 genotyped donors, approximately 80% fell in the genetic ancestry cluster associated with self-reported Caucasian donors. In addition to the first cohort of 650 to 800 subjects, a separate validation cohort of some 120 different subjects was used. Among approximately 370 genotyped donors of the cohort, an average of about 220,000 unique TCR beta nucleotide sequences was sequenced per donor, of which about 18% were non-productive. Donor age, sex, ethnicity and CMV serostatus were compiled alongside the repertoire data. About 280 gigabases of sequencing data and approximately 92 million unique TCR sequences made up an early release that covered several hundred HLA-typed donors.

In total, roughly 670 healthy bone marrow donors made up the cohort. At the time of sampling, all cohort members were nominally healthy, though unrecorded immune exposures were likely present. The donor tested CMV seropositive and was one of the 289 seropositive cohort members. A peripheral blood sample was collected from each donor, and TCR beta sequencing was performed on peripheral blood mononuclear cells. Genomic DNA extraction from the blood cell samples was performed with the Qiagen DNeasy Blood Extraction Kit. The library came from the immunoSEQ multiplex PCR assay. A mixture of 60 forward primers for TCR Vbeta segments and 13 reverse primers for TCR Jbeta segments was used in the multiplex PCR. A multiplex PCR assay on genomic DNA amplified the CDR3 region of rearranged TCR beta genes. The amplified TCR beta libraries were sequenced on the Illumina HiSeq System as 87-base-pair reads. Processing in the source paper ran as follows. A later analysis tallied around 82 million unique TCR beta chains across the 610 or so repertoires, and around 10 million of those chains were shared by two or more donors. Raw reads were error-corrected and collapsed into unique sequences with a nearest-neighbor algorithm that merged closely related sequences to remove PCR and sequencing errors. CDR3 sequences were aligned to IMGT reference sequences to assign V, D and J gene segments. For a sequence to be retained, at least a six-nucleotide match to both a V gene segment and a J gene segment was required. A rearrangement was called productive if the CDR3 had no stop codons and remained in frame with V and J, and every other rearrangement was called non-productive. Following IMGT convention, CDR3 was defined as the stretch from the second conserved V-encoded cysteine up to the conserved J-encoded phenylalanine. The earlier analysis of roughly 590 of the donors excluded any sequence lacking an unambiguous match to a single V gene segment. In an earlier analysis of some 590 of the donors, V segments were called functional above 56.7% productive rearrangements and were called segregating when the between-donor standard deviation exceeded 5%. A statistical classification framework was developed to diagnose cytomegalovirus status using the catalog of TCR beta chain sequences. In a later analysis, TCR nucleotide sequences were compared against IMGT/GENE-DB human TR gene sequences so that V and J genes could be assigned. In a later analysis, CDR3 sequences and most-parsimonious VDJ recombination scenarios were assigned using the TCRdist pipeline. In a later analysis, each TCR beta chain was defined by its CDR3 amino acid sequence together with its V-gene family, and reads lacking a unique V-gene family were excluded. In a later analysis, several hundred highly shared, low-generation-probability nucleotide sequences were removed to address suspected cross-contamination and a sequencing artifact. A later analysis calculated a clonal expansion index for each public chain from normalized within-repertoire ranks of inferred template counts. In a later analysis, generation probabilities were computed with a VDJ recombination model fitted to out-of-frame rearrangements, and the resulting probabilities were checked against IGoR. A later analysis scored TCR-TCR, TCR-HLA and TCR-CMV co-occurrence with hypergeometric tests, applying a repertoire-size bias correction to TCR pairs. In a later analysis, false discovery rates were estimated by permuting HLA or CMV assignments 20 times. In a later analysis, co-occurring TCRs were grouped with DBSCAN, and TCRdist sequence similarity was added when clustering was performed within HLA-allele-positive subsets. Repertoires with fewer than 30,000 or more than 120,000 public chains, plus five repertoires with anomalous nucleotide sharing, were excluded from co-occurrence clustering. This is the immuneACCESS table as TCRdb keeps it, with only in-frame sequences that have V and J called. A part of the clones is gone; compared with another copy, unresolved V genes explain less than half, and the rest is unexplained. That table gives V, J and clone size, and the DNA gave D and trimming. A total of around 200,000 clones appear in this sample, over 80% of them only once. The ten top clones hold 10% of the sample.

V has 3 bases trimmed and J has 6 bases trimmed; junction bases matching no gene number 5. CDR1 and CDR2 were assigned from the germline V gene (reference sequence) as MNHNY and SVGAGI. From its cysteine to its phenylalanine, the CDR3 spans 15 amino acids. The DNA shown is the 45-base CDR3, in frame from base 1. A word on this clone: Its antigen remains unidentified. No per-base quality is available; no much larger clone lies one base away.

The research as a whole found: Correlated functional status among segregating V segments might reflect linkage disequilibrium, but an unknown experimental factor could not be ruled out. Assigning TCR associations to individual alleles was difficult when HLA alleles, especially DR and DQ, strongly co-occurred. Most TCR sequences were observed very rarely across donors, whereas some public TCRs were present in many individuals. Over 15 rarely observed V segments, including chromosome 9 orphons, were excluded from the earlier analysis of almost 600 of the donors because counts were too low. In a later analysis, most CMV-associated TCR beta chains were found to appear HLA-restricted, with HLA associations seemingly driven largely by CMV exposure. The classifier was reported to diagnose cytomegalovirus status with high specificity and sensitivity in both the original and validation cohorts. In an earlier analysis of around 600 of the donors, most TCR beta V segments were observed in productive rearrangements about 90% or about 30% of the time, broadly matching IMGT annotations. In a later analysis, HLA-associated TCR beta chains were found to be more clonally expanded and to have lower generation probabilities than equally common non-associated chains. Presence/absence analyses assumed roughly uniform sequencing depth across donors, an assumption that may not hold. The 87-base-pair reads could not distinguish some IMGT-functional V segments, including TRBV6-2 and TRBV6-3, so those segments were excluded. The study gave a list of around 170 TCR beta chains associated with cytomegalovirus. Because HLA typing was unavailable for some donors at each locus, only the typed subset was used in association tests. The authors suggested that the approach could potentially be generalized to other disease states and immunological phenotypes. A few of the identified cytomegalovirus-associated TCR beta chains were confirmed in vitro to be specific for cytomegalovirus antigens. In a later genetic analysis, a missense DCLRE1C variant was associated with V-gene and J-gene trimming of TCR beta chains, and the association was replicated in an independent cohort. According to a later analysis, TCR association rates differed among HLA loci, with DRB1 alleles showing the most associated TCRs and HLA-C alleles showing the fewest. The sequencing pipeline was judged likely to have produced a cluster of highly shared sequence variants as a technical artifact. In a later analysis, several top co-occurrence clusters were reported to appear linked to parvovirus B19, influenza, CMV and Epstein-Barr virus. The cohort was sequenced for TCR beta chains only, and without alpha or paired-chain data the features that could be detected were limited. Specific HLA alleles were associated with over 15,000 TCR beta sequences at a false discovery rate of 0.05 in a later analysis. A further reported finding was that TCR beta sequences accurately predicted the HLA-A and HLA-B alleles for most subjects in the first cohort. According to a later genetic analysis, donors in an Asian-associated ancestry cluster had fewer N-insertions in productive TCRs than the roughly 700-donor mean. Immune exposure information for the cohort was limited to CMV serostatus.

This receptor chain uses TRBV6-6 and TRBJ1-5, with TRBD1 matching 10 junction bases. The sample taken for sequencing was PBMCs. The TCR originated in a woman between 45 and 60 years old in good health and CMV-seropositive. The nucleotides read TGTGCCAGCAGTTATGACAGGGGGCAGGTTCAGCCCCAGCATTTT. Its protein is CASSYDRGQVQPQHF.